The T cell receptor beta chain described here comes from a study of Graves' ophthalmopathy and Graves' hyperthyroidism. This clonotype has just a few counts. Amplified material comprised TCR beta CDR3 regions derived from RNA transcripts. After a first-round RT-PCR with HTBI primers, a second-round multiplex PCR was run. TCRdb redid the calling of the multiplex PCR reads with MiXCR, one entry per CDR3 protein. The sample contains hundreds of thousands of distinct CDR3 sequences, 35% to 50% of which appear only once. The ends lost 4 bases at V and 5 bases at J; junction bases unmatched: 7. The germline V gene has CDR1 SGHRS and CDR2 YFSETQ. CDR3 length: 15 residues. Disease in donors with ophthalmopathy had moderate-to-severe activity, CAS ≥3, NOSPECS ≥4 and under 3 months' duration.

The chain joins TRBV5-1 to TRBJ1-4; 8 positions agree with TRBD1. Sequencing was carried out using peripheral blood. This receptor was identified in an adult man with Graves' ophthalmopathy. The CDR3 bases are TGCGCCAGCAGCGCCTACAGGGGGATCAATGAAAAACTGTTTTTT. Encoded protein: CASSAYRGINEKLFF.